This TCR beta chain was profiled in a study of blood T cell repertoires in COVID-19. Study-wide context: Donors in the United States, Italy and Spain gave samples during acute or convalescent COVID-19. Nucleic acid was either cDNA or gDNA, and it came from T cells, B-cell-depleted T cells, or PBMCs.

In the source study's methods: Reference gene primer amplification in the assay estimated nucleated cell counts. The method was immunoSEQ multiplex PCR; TCRdb's version includes in-frame clones alone and lacks a portion of them. V, J and clone size are those of that table, while D and trimming were read from the DNA. Of approximately 140,000 clones in the sample, 84% are singletons; the top ten hold around 5.5%. Participants spanned ages about 18 to 95 years and resided in roughly 26 US areas. The ends were cut back, 10 bases at V and 0 bases at J, with 13 bases in the middle. This CDR3 has 14 residues. Germline CDR1 is LNHDA and CDR2 is SQIVND (reference sequence).

The sequence was obtained from a middle-aged man with acute COVID-19. The chain joins TRBV19 to TRBJ1-5, with D perhaps matching TRBD1 (6 bases). Material: PBMCs or T cells enriched from blood (not recorded which). This CDR3 is CATATDSSNQPQHF. Here the CDR3 DNA reads TGTGCCACCGCCACGGACAGTAGCAATCAGCCCCAGCATTTT.